This T cell receptor (beta chain) was obtained from a study of beta chain features in type 1 diabetes. Expressed TCRB transcripts got sequenced, as all isolated RNA was reverse transcribed. Profiling relied on immunoSEQ multiplex PCR, and the TCRdb table lists in-frame clones only, not all of them. The profile shows 400,000 or so clones, around 10% of them singletons. On this clone itself: The antigen remains unidentified.

The CDR3 extends over 15 amino acids. Germline V gives CDR1 SGHTA, CDR2 FQGNSA. With 1 base removed from V and 5 bases from J, the gap between germline ends came to 12 bases. Study results and limitations: Researchers report that Type 1 diabetes patients had moderately but significantly shorter TCRB CDR3s across all four CD4+ subsets. Sampled from patients, naive, central memory and Treg TCRB repertoires appeared more similar than those sampled from healthy donors.

The rearrangement links TRBV7-2 to TRBJ2-1; possible D gene TRBD2, 6 bases. The specimen sequenced was central memory CD4+ T cells from blood. This receptor was taken from a man aged 25-45 years with type 1 diabetes. The CDR3 is CASSLDRDLNNEQFF. CDR3 coding DNA: TGTGCCAGCAGCTTAGACCGGGACTTAAACAATGAGCAGTTCTTC.